A single sample is the source of the 15 T cell receptor beta chains below, sequenced in a study of beta chain features in type 1 diabetes. Sequenced material consisted of expressed TCRB transcripts (all of the isolated RNA was reverse transcribed). The method was immunoSEQ multiplex PCR; TCRdb's version includes in-frame clones alone and lacks a portion of them. Of fewer than 250,000 clones listed, about 70% were seen once; the top ten hold 0.053%. The sample taken for sequencing was naive CD4+ T cells from blood. These receptors were obtained from a man aged 25 to 40 in good health.

The rearrangement joins TRBV19 to TRBJ1-2, with D maybe TRBD1 (5 bases). The CDR3 extends over 13 amino acids. V lost 5 bases and J lost 7, with 14 bases in between. The germline V gene has CDR1 LNHDA and CDR2 SQIVND (reference sequence). CDR3 residues: CASSAQGVRGYTF. Here the CDR3 DNA reads TGTGCCAGTAGTGCCCAGGGTGTGCGTGGCTACACCTTC.

In its sample, this clone was seen a few times. Here the CDR3 DNA reads TGTGCCAGCAGCCCCCAGGCCAGCTTTAGCAATGAGCAGTTCTTC. Residues: CASSPQASFSNEQFF. This chain uses TRBV7-9 with TRBJ2-1; D unresolved. CDR3 length equals 15 residues. From germline, CDR1 is SEHNR and CDR2 FQNEAQ (reference sequence). With 5 bases removed from V and 6 bases from J, the gap between germline ends came to 17 bases.

This clone was seen a single time. The gene calls are TRBV7-9 and TRBJ2-5, with D perhaps matching TRBD1 or TRBD2 (6 bases each). Trimming pared 6 bases from V and 5 bases from J, leaving 16 bases between. The germline V gene has CDR1 SEHNR and CDR2 FQNEAQ (reference sequence). The CDR3 sequence is 14 residues long. The CDR3: CASSSPGGQETQYF. In DNA form, the CDR3 reads TGTGCCAGCAGTTCCCCTGGGGGGCAGGAGACCCAGTACTTC.

This clone was detected only a few times. CDR3 bases: TGCAGCGTTGCCGGGACAGGGAAACAAGAGACCCAGTACTTC. Its translation is CSVAGTGKQETQYF. This chain links TRBV29-1 with TRBJ2-5; 9 nucleotides agree with TRBD1. This CDR3 spans 14 amino acids. Per the germline V gene, CDR1 is SQVTM and CDR2 is ANQGSEA. The junction had 5 bases not matched to a gene; V was cut back by 4 bases and J by 2 bases.

V gene TRBV30 combines with J gene TRBJ2-5; 11 nucleotides match TRBD2. The germline CDR1 and CDR2 sequences are GTSNPN and SVGIG (reference sequence). The ends lost 5 bases at V and 4 bases at J; junction bases unmatched: 6. The CDR3 has 14 residues. In DNA, the CDR3 is TGTGCCTGGGGACCGGGACTAGCGGTAGAGACCCAGTACTTC. It specifies CAWGPGLAVETQYF. Full variable domain (remainder filled in from reference TRBV30 and TRBJ2-5): SQTIHQWPATLVQPVGSPLSLECTVEGTSNPNLYWYRQAAGRGLQLLFYSVGIGQISSEVPQNLSASRPQDRQFILSSKKLLLSDSGFYLCAWGPGLAVETQYFGPGTRLLVL.

In this sample, this clone turned up a few times. V is TRBV7-9 and J is TRBJ1-1, with a possible D match to TRBD1 (5 bases). This CDR3 has 13 amino acids. V lost 3 bases and J lost 2, with 7 bases in between. Per germline, CDR1 SEHNR and CDR2 FQNEAQ (reference sequence). The CDR3 DNA reads as TGTGCCAGCAGCTTGGGGGAAAACACTGAAGCTTTCTTT. As protein: CASSLGENTEAFF.

This chain uses TRBV29-1 with TRBJ1-1; 9 bases match TRBD1. The CDR3 runs 13 residues. With 8 bases clipped from V and 2 bases from J, the junction kept 6 bases outside the gene matches. The germline V gene encodes CDR1 SQVTM and CDR2 ANQGSEA. In DNA, the CDR3 is TGCAGCTCGGGACAGGGCCCTAACACTGAAGCTTTCTTT. Amino acids: CSSGQGPNTEAFF.

In DNA, the CDR3 is TGCGCCAGCAGCGAGACTAGCGGGGAAGAGACCCAGTACTTC. The encoded protein is CASSETSGEETQYF. The V and J genes are TRBV5-1 and TRBJ2-5, with 11 bases fitting TRBD2. The germline CDR1 and CDR2 sequences are SGHRS and YFSETQ. The V segment lost 4 bases and the J segment 3 bases; nucleotides outside the gene matches: 2. The CDR3 length is 14 residues. The full variable domain, rest sourced from reference TRBV5-1 and TRBJ2-5, is KAGVTQTPRYLIKTRGQQVTLSCSPISGHRSVSWYQQTPGQGLQFLFEYFSETQRNKGNFPGRFSGRQFSNSRSEMNVSTLELGDSALYLCASSETSGEETQYFGPGTRLLVL.

This chain uses TRBV7-2 with TRBJ1-2; a possible D gene is TRBD1 (5 bases). Trimming took off 3 bases at V and 5 bases at J, with 10 bases between the two ends. The germline V gene has CDR1 SGHTA and CDR2 FQGNSA. The CDR3 is made up of 13 amino acids. CDR3 coding DNA: TGTGCCAGCAGCTTCGACAGCTTTTATGGCTACACCTTC. Translated: CASSFDSFYGYTF.

CDR3 amino acids: CASRGLNTEAFF. In DNA form, the CDR3 reads TGTGCCAGCAGGGGTTTGAACACTGAAGCTTTCTTT. This rearrangement joins TRBV7-9 to TRBJ1-1; D is unclear. V was shortened by 6 bases and J by 0 bases, with 5 bases between the two germline ends. This CDR3 comprises 12 residues. Germline CDR1 and CDR2: SEHNR and FQNEAQ (reference sequence).

This rearrangement joins TRBV28 to TRBJ2-7, with 7 bases that match TRBD2. The ends lost 2 bases at V and 4 bases at J; junction bases unmatched: 5. The CDR3 is 14 residues long. Germline assignment: CDR1 MDHEN and CDR2 SYDVKM. In nucleotides, the CDR3 is TGTGCCAGCAGTTTAGGACGGGAGGTTTACGAGCAGTACTTC. Protein: CASSLGREVYEQYF.

V and J are TRBV7-9 and TRBJ1-5; D unresolved. V was trimmed by 5 bases and J by 1 base, leaving 6 bases between them. Per germline, CDR1 SEHNR and CDR2 FQNEAQ (reference sequence). This CDR3 is built from 13 residues. The CDR3 here is CASSPLSNQPQHF. CDR3 sequence (DNA): TGTGCCAGCAGCCCCCTGAGCAATCAGCCCCAGCATTTT.

The chain joins TRBV2 to TRBJ2-5; 8 bases map to TRBD2. The CDR3 is 13 residues long. The trim removed 5 bases at V and 4 bases at J, leaving 3 bases unmatched. The germline V gene encodes CDR1 SNHLY and CDR2 FYNNEI. The CDR3 reads CASSSGRIETQYF. The DNA for the CDR3 is TGTGCCAGCAGTAGCGGGAGAATAGAGACCCAGTACTTC.

This rearrangement joins TRBV25-1 to TRBJ2-5, with D uncertain. Trimming left V 2 bases short and J 4 bases short, with 5 bases between. Germline assignment: CDR1 MGHDK and CDR2 SYGVNS. The CDR3 sequence is 12 residues long. CDR3 sequence (DNA): TGTGCCAGCAGTGAACCGGGAGAGACCCAGTACTTC. Translated: CASSEPGETQYF. The full variable domain, in which reference TRBV25-1 and TRBJ2-5 provide the parts outside the CDR3, is EADIYQTPRYLVIGTGKKITLECSQTMGHDKMYWYQQDPGMELHLIHYSYGVNSTEKGDLSSESTVSRIRTEHFPLTLESARPSHTSQYLCASSEPGETQYFGPGTRLLVL.

The chain couples TRBV19 to TRBJ2-6, with TRBD1 identical over 7 bases. CDR1 is LNHDA, CDR2 SQIVND, per germline (reference sequence). Losses at the gene ends were 5 bases for V and 3 bases for J; bases not matched to a gene: 10. There are 17 residues in the CDR3. The CDR3 bases are TGTGCCAGTAGTCGTCAAAACAGGGGAAGTGGGGCCAACGTCCTGACTTTC. Residues: CASSRQNRGSGANVLTF. The entire variable domain, with the rest obtained from reference TRBV19 and TRBJ2-6, is as follows: DGGITQSPKYLFRKEGQNVTLSCEQNLNHDAMYWYRQDPGQGLRLIYYSQIVNDFQKGDIAEGYSVSREKKESFPLTVTSAQKNPTAFYLCASSRQNRGSGANVLTFGAGSRLTVL.